This entry features one T cell receptor (beta chain) sequence. Its antigen is not known. Sequencing of DNA taken from cultured CD4+ T cells relied on the Oncomine TCR Beta short-read assay. TCRdb processed the PCR reads anew with MiXCR; each CDR3 protein has one entry. The repertoire holds 9,500 to 15,000 distinct CDR3 sequences, with around three fifths as singletons. Unmatched junction bases numbered 2, after V lost 1 base and J lost 7 bases. The CDR3 runs to 13 residues. Germline CDR1 reads DFQATT; CDR2 reads SNEGSKA (reference sequence). These data come from a study of vaccination and CD4 T cells after COVID-19. Documented treatment: approximately 9-day PBMC culture with coronavirus spike peptide pools or control peptides (ViraFEST assay).

The sample was CD4+ T cells from blood, cultured in vitro. The chain links TRBV20-1 to TRBJ1-5; TRBD1 matches at 9 bases. This receptor was identified in a human donor who had recovered from COVID-19. The CDR3 DNA sequence: TGCAGTGCTAGAGGGACAGGGGAACAGCCCCAGCATTTT. Its translation is CSARGTGEQPQHF.